This entry concerns a single T cell receptor beta chain. What it binds is unknown. The method was immunoSEQ multiplex PCR; TCRdb's version includes in-frame clones alone and lacks a portion of them. The sample consists of 35,000 to 50,000 clones, about 86% of them appearing once. This sample was taken from a study of OX40 agonist ivuxolimab in advanced cancers. Overall study context: Patients were treated with ivuxolimab, an agonistic anti-OX40 (CD134) antibody.

Study-level points and caveats: At 0.1 to 3.0 mg/kg, CD4+ and CD8+ blood T cells expanded clonally by week 6. Patients who responded partially at 0.1-3.0 mg/kg showed clonal expansion ranking among the lowest.

V was cut by 1 base and J by 3 bases, with 19 bases left in between. Germline assignment: CDR1 SNHLY and CDR2 FYNNEI. This CDR3 has 17 amino acids. The sequences come from CD4+ or CD8+ T cells sorted from blood, collected in a trial of the OX40 agonist ivuxolimab. V is TRBV2 and J is TRBJ2-7; D gene unclear. This TCR came from an adult with an advanced solid tumor such as melanoma, head and neck, liver or kidney cancer. The CDR3 region is CASSEGPSDLILYEQYF. Written as DNA, the CDR3 is TGTGCCAGCAGTGAAGGCCCCTCAGACCTCATACTCTACGAGCAGTACTTC.